This T cell receptor (beta chain) was sequenced in a study of cytomegalovirus exposure and HLA in healthy donors. This clone turned up a few times. The germline V gene encodes CDR1 SGDLS and CDR2 YYNGEE. V lost 0 bases, J lost 2 bases, and 9 bases lay in between. CDR3 size: 15 residues. The primer mix had 60 Vbeta and 13 Jbeta primers. The table came from immunoSEQ multiplex PCR; TCRdb's copy has only in-frame clones and leaves some out. The sample contains about 140,000 clones, about two thirds of which appear only once. Sample: PBMCs. The V call is TRBV9, the J call TRBJ1-3, with D unresolved. This receptor was identified in a man aged 30 to 45 in good health and CMV-seropositive. CDR3 loop: CASSVEAGTGNTIYF. DNA of the CDR3: TGTGCCAGCAGCGTAGAGGCAGGCACTGGAAACACCATATATTTT.